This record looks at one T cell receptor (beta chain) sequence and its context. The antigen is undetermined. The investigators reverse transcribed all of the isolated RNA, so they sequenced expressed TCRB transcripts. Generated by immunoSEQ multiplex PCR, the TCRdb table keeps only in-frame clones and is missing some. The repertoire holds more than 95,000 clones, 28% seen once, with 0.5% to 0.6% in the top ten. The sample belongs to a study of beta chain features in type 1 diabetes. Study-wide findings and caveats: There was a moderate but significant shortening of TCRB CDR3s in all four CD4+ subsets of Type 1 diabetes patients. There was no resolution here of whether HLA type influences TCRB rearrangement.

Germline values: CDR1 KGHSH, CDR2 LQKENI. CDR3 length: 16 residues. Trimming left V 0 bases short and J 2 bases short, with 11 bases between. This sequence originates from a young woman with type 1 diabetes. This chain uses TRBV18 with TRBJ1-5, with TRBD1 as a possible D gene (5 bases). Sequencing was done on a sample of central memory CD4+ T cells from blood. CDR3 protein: CASSPPQGGGNQPQHF. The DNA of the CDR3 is TGTGCCAGCTCACCACCGCAGGGAGGAGGCAATCAGCCCCAGCATTTT.